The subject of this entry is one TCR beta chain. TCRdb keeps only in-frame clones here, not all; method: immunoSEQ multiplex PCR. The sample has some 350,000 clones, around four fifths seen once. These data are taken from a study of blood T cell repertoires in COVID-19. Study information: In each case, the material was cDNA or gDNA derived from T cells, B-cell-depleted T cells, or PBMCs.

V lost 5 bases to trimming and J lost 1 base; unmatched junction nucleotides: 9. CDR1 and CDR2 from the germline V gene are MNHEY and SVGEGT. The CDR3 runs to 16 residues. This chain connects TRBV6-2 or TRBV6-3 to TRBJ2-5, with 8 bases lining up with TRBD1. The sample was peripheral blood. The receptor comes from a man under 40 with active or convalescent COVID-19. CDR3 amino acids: CASSLRDRLLQETQYF. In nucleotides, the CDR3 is TGTGCCAGCAGTCTCCGGGACAGGCTACTCCAAGAGACCCAGTACTTC.